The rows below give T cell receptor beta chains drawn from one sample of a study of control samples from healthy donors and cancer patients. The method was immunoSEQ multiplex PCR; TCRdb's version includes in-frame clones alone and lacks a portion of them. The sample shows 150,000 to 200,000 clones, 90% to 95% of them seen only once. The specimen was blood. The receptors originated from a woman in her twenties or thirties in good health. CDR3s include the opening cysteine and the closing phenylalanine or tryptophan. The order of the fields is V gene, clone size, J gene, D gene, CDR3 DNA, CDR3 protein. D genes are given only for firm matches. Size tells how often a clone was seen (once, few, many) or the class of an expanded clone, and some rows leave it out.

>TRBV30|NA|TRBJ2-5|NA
TGTGCCTGGAGTGTAAGTCGGGGCCAAGAGACCCAGTACTTC
CAWSVSRGQETQYF
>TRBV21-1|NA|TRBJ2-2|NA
TGTGCCAGCAGCAAAACAGGGGCTAAATCGAACACCGGGGAGCTGTTTTTT
CASSKTGAKSNTGELFF
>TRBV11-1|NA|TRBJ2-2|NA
TGTGCCAGCAGCTTACGGGGGGCCGACACCGGGGAGCTGTTTTTT
CASSLRGADTGELFF
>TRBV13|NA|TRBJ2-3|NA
TGTGCCAGCAGCTTAGTGCCGGGGGTGGGCACAGATACGCAGTATTTT
CASSLVPGVGTDTQYF
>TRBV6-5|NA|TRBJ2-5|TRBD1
TGTGCCAGCAGTTACGCAGGGGGAGAGACCCAGTACTTC
CASSYAGGETQYF
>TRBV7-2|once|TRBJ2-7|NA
TGTGCCAGCAGGAAGGGGGGACATAACTCCTACGAGCAGTACTTC
CASRKGGHNSYEQYF
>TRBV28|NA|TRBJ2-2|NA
TGTGCCAGCAGTTTCCGGGAGCGCACCGGGGAGCTGTTTTTT
CASSFRERTGELFF
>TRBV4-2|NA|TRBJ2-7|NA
TGTGCCAGCAGCCAAGAGTACCAGGGAAACTACGAGCAGTACTTC
CASSQEYQGNYEQYF
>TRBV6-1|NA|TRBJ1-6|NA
TGTGCCAGCAGTGAAGGGGAGAATTCACCCCTCCACTTT
CASSEGENSPLHF
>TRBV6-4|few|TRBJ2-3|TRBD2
TGTGCCAGCAGTGAGGGTAGCGGGGGTGCAGATACGCAGTATTTT
CASSEGSGGADTQYF
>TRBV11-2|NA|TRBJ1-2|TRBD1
TGTGCCAGCAGCTCGGACAGGGGGCTTGGCTACACCTTC
CASSSDRGLGYTF
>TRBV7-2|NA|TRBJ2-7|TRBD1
TGTGCCAGCAGCTTATCCCACAGGGGCAACGAGCAGTACTTC
CASSLSHRGNEQYF
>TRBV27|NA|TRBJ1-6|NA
TGTGCCAGCAGTTCGACACAGGGTAGGTCACCCCTCCACTTT
CASSSTQGRSPLHF
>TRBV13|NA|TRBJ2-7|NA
TGTGCCAGCAGCCCACAGGTGTCCTACGAGCAGTACTTC
CASSPQVSYEQYF
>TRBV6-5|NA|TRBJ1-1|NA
TGTGCCAGCAGTTACGGGTTTGAAGCTTTCTTT
CASSYGFEAFF
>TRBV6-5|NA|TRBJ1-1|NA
TGTGCCAGCAGTCCCGGTATGAACACTGAAGCTTTCTTT
CASSPGMNTEAFF
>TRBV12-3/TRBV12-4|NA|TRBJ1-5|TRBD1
TGTGCCAGCAGTCGACAGGGTTATGGGTCCCAGCATTTT
CASSRQGYGSQHF
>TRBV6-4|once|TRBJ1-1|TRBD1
TGTGCCAGCAGCTCAGGGGGCCGGACTGAAGCTTTCTTT
CASSSGGRTEAFF
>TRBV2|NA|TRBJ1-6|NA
TGTGCCAGCAGTGGAGATTATAATTCACCCCTCCACTTT
CASSGDYNSPLHF
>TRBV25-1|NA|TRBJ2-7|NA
TGTGCCAGCAGTGACAGGGCCTACGAGCAGTACTTC
CASSDRAYEQYF
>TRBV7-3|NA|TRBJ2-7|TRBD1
TGTGCCAGCAGCGGACAGGGGGGTGCCTACGAGCAGTACTTC
CASSGQGGAYEQYF
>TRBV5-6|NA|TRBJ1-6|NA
TGTGCCAGCAGCTACAGGGTCTCACCCCTCCACTTT
CASSYRVSPLHF
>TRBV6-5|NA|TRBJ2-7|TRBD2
TGTGCCAGCAGTTACACTAGCGGGGCCTACGAGCAGTACTTC
CASSYTSGAYEQYF
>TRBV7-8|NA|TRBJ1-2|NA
TGTGCCAGCAGCCCTCGGGACCCTGTCTATGGCTACACCTTC
CASSPRDPVYGYTF
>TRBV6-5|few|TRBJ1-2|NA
TGTGCCAGCAGATTCCAGGGGTTGGATGGCTACACCTTC
CASRFQGLDGYTF
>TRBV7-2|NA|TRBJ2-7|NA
TGTGCCAGCAGCTTAAGCCTAAAACCCTACGAGCAGTACTTC
CASSLSLKPYEQYF
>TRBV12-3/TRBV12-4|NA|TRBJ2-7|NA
TGTGCCAGCAAAGCAGATTCCTACGAGCAGTACTTC
CASKADSYEQYF
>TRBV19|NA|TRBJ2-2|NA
TGTGCCAGTAGTATAGACACCGGGGAGCTGTTTTTT
CASSIDTGELFF
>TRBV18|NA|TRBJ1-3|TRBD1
TGTGCCAGCTCACCCGGGACAGGGGGCGGAAACACCATATATTTT
CASSPGTGGGNTIYF
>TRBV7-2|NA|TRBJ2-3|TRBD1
TGTGCCAGCAGCCTAGGACAGGGTGCCACAGATACGCAGTATTTT
CASSLGQGATDTQYF
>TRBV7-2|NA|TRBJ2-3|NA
TGTGCCAGCAGCTTAGGACAGACAGATACGCAGTATTTT
CASSLGQTDTQYF
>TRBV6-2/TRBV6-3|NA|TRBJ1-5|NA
TGTGCCAGCAGTTACGGGGGGTTAAGTCAGCCCCAGCATTTT
CASSYGGLSQPQHF
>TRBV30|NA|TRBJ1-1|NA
TGTGCCTGGAGTGTAGGGCCGAACACTGAAGCTTTCTTT
CAWSVGPNTEAFF
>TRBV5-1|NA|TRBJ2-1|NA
TGCGCCAGCAGCTACGGGGGCTCCTACAATGAGCAGTTCTTC
CASSYGGSYNEQFF
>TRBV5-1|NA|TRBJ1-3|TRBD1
TGCGCCAGCAGCTCGGGACAGTCCGGAAACACCATATATTTT
CASSSGQSGNTIYF
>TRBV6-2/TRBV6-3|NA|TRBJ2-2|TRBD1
TGTGCCAGCAGTTTCGACAGGGGTATCGGGGAGCTGTTTTTT
CASSFDRGIGELFF
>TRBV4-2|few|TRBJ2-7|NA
TGTGCCAGCAGCCAAGAACGGGATTCAACCTACGAGCAGTACTTC
CASSQERDSTYEQYF
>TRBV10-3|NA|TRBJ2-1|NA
TGTGCCATCAGTGAGTCCAATGAGCAGTTCTTC
CAISESNEQFF
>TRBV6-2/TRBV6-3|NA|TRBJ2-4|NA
TGTGCCAGCAGTTACAGGAACATTCAGTACTTC
CASSYRNIQYF
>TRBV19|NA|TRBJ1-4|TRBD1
TGTGCCAGTAGTAGCCCGGGACAGACCCATGAAAAACTGTTTTTT
CASSSPGQTHEKLFF
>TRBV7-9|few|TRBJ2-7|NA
TGTGCCAGCAGCCACCCGGGACATAACTACGAGCAGTACTTC
CASSHPGHNYEQYF
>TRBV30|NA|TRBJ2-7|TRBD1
TGTGCCTGGAGTCCAACAGGGGGCGAGCAGTACTTC
CAWSPTGGEQYF
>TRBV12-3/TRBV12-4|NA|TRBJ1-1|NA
TGTGCCAGCAGTTTAGGGGGGAACACTGAAGCTTTCTTT
CASSLGGNTEAFF
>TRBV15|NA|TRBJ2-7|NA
TGTGCCACCAGCAGGGTAGACAGCTCCTACGAGCAGTACTTC
CATSRVDSSYEQYF
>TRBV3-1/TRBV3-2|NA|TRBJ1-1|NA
TGTGCCAGCAGCCAAGATCGGACGGTCAACACTGAAGCTTTCTTT
CASSQDRTVNTEAFF
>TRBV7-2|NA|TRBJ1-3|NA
TGTGCCAGCAGCGCAGTGATACCTCTGGGAAACACCATATATTTT
CASSAVIPLGNTIYF
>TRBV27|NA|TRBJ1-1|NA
TGTGCCAGCAGTTCCCCGCTAATGAACACTGAAGCTTTCTTT
CASSSPLMNTEAFF
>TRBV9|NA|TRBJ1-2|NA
TGTGCCAGCAGCCCCCAGCCGACAGCCTATGGCTACACCTTC
CASSPQPTAYGYTF
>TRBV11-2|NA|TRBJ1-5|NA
TGTGCCAGCAGCTTAGACTGGGGAGCCAATCAGCCCCAGCATTTT
CASSLDWGANQPQHF